The clone carrying this TCR beta chain was seen a few times. The sample belongs to a study of T cells in Graves' hyperthyroidism and ophthalmopathy. The source material, RNA transcripts, was used to amplify TCR beta CDR3 regions. The HTBI set primed first-round TCR CDR3 RT-PCR. TCRdb used MiXCR to reprocess the multiplex PCR reads, holding one entry per CDR3 protein. The data show 550,000 to 800,000 distinct CDR3 sequences, with roughly 17% seen just once and around 15% held by the top ten. Source material for PBMCs was over 7.5 ml fresh peripheral blood. This receptor was taken from a man in his forties or fifties with Graves' hyperthyroidism. The sequenced material came from blood.

CDR3: CASSRGTSGSLIEQYF. In DNA, the CDR3 is TGCGCCAGCAGCCGCGGGACTAGCGGGAGTTTGATCGAGCAGTACTTC. This rearrangement joins TRBV5-1 to TRBJ2-7, with TRBD2 matching 14 bases. The trim removed 4 bases at V and 6 bases at J, leaving 9 bases unmatched. Germline CDR1 reads SGHRS; CDR2 reads YFSETQ. The CDR3 loop spans 16 amino acids.